Listed below are T cell receptor beta chains from one sample, sequenced in a study of blood T cells in healthy people across ages. TCRdb redid the calling of the 5' RACE reads with MiXCR, one entry per CDR3 protein. The sample shows roughly 900,000 distinct CDR3 sequences, approximately 49% of them seen only once. The sequencing input was blood. Receptors were obtained from a man aged 25 to 40 in good health. The CDR3 runs from the conserved cysteine through the conserved F or W. Each record gives: J gene, CDR3 length, clone size, D gene, V gene, CDR3 DNA, CDR3 protein. The D gene is left open where the match is weak. A clone size is listed for some rows: how often the clone was seen (once, few, many), or a class if it is expanded.

TRBJ2-1	12	-	TRBD1	TRBV9	TGTGCCAGCAGCGCAAACTCAGGGGGGCAGTTCTTC	CASSANSGGQFF
TRBJ1-2	13	-	-	TRBV20-1	TGCAGTGCTAGAAGGTCACAGCTCTATGGCTACACCTTC	CSARRSQLYGYTF
TRBJ2-1	13	-	-	TRBV6-1	TGTGCCAACAGTTTCGACCAGGACAATGAGCAGTTCTTC	CANSFDQDNEQFF
TRBJ1-2	14	-	-	TRBV19	TGTGCCAGTAGTATTTCAGGCAGGCTTGGCGGCTACACCTTC	CASSISGRLGGYTF
TRBJ1-4	15	-	TRBD1	TRBV3-1	TGTGCCAGCAGCCGACGGGACAGGGCTAATGAAAAACTGTTTTTT	CASSRRDRANEKLFF
TRBJ2-1	11	-	-	TRBV29-1	TGCAGCGCCCTCGGGGGAAACGAGCAGTTCTTC	CSALGGNEQFF
TRBJ2-7	15	-	-	TRBV4-1	TGCGCCAGCAGCCACGAAGGGGGTACCTACAATGAGCAGTACTTC	CASSHEGGTYNEQYF
TRBJ1-1	12	-	-	TRBV7-9	TGTGCCAGCAGCTTAACGGGGCCTGAAGCTTTCTTT	CASSLTGPEAFF
TRBJ2-7	13	-	-	TRBV4-1	TGCGCCAGCAGCTCCCGAGACGGCGGCACACAGTACTTC	CASSSRDGGTQYF
TRBJ2-3	14	-	-	TRBV5-1	TGCGCCAGCAGCCGAAGGGACAGCACAGATACGCAGTATTTT	CASSRRDSTDTQYF
TRBJ2-5	14	-	-	TRBV28	TGTGCCAGCAGTCCTAGACTAGTTCCCAATGAGCAGTACTTC	CASSPRLVPNEQYF
TRBJ2-3	13	-	-	TRBV12-3/TRBV12-4	TGTGCCAGCAGTTTGTTCCGCACAGATACGCAGTATTTT	CASSLFRTDTQYF
TRBJ2-1	17	few	TRBD1	TRBV4-2	TGTGCCAGCAGTCGCGAACCGGGACAGGGCTCCTACAATGAGCAGTTCTTC	CASSREPGQGSYNEQFF
TRBJ1-2	12	-	TRBD1	TRBV27	TGTGCCAGCAAAGGGGGCGGAAATGGCTACACCTTC	CASKGGGNGYTF
TRBJ2-7	12	few	-	TRBV20-1	TGCAGTGCTAGAAGGACTAACTACGAGCAGTACTTC	CSARRTNYEQYF
TRBJ2-1	18	-	TRBD2	TRBV20-1	TGCAGTGCTTCTCAGATCACTAGCGGGGGACTCTCCTACAATGAGCAGTTCTTC	CSASQITSGGLSYNEQFF
TRBJ1-1	17	many	TRBD1	TRBV2	TGTGCCGGCCAGGGTAAGACAGGGACTACCATGAACACTGAAGCTTTCTTT	CAGQGKTGTTMNTEAFF
TRBJ1-4	15	once	-	TRBV3-1	TGTGCCAGCAGCCAAAAACGGGGAGTCGGGGAAAAACTGTTTTTT	CASSQKRGVGEKLFF